The 32 T cell receptor beta chains below all came from one sample that was sequenced in a study of blood T cell repertoires in COVID-19. Data came from immunoSEQ multiplex PCR; TCRdb stores just in-frame clones and leaves some out. Of roughly 190,000 clones listed, more than 75% are singletons. The sequenced material came from peripheral blood. The receptors here all came from a human donor in a cohort sampled during active COVID-19.

The chain employs TRBV30 and TRBJ1-1; D is unclear. The CDR3 covers 16 residues. Germline assignment: CDR1 GTSNPN and CDR2 SVGIG (reference sequence). The V gene lost 3 bases and the J gene lost 1 base, with 18 bases spanning the gap. DNA of the CDR3: TGTGCCTGGAGACCAAGGGTCTCCGCGGGGAACACTGAAGCTTTCTTT. This sequence encodes CAWRPRVSAGNTEAFF.

The chain is built from TRBV7-9 and TRBJ2-5; tentative D call: TRBD2 (6 bases). Looked up from germline, CDR1 is SEHNR and CDR2 is FQNEAQ (reference sequence). CDR3 length: 16 residues. V dropped 2 bases and J dropped 3 bases, with 16 bases sitting between them. The CDR3 protein is CASSLYARGTEETQYF. As DNA, the CDR3 is TGTGCCAGCAGCTTATATGCGCGAGGGACTGAAGAGACCCAGTACTTC.

As for this clone: Germline and junction disagree at one end, which may indicate a read error. The chain combines TRBV11-2 with TRBJ2-5, with TRBD1 matching over 9 bases. Looked up from germline, CDR1 is SGHAT and CDR2 is FQNNGV. This CDR3 contains 14 residues. The CDR3 reads CASSLDRGQETQYF. CDR3 in DNA: TGTGCCAGCAGCCTAGACAGGGGGCAAGAGACCCAGTACTTC.

This clone was seen only a few times. The gene calls are TRBV5-1 and TRBJ2-7, with 16 bases fitting TRBD2. The germline V gene encodes CDR1 SGHRS and CDR2 YFSETQ. Germline trimming cut 0 bases from V and 5 bases from J; bases unmatched to any gene: 5. The CDR3 runs to 17 residues. This CDR3 is CASSLASGTSGRDEQYF. CDR3 bases: TGCGCCAGCAGCTTGGCCTCTGGGACTAGCGGGAGGGACGAGCAGTACTTC.

This chain links TRBV7-8 with TRBJ1-1; a possible D gene is TRBD1 (6 bases). Germline V lookup: CDR1 SGHVS, CDR2 FQNEAQ. The length of the CDR3 is 13 residues. V lost 5 bases and J 6 bases, leaving 13 bases between the germline ends. The CDR3 coding sequence is TGTGCCAGCAGCCCCACAGGGAGGGCTGAAGCTTTCTTT. Amino acids: CASSPTGRAEAFF.

This clone was detected only once. This chain uses TRBV2 with TRBJ1-5; D may be TRBD1 (6 bases). Looked up from germline, CDR1 is SNHLY and CDR2 is FYNNEI. V lost 7 bases to trimming and J lost 6 bases, with 13 bases between them. This CDR3 contains 13 residues. CDR3 residues: CASTEGGGQPQHF. The DNA of the CDR3 is TGTGCCAGCACCGAAGGGGGGGGTCAGCCCCAGCATTTT.

The chain links TRBV15 to TRBJ1-2; D uncertain. CDR3 size: 12 residues. Germline V lookup: CDR1 LNHNV, CDR2 YYDKDF (reference sequence). V was clipped by 0 bases and J by 4 bases, with 3 bases between them. CDR3: CATSRDSYGYTF. CDR3 bases: TGTGCCACCAGCAGAGACAGCTATGGCTACACCTTC.

The chain carries TRBV4-3 and TRBJ1-3; unclear D gene. The CDR3 has 15 amino acids. The germline CDR1 and CDR2 sequences are LGHNA and YSLEER. V lost 0 bases and J 7 bases, leaving 13 bases between the germline ends. CDR3 amino acids: CASSQDLTADNTIYF. CDR3 nucleotide sequence: TGCGCCAGCAGCCAAGATCTCACAGCAGACAACACCATATATTTT.

The gene calls are TRBV28 and TRBJ1-5; D remains unclear. Per the germline V gene, CDR1 is MDHEN and CDR2 is SYDVKM. Trimming removed 3 bases from V and 5 bases from J, with 8 bases in between. The CDR3 extends over 13 amino acids. The CDR3 bases are TGTGCCAGCAGTTTCATACAGCATCAGCCCCAGCATTTT. It encodes CASSFIQHQPQHF.

This chain connects TRBV20-1 to TRBJ2-3; 9 positions agree with TRBD2. This CDR3 comprises 14 residues. From germline, CDR1 is DFQATT and CDR2 SNEGSKA (reference sequence). The junction had 4 bases not matched to a gene; V was cut back by 6 bases and J by 0 bases. The CDR3 reads CSASTSGSTDTQYF. CDR3 nucleotides: TGCAGTGCGAGTACTAGCGGGAGCACAGATACGCAGTATTTT.

The V and J genes are TRBV5-1 and TRBJ1-1, with TRBD1 identical over 9 bases. Germline-derived CDR1 and CDR2 are SGHRS and YFSETQ. J gave up 5 bases and V 4 bases, and 9 bases lay outside the gene matches. The CDR3 is 15 residues long. DNA for the CDR3: TGCGCCAGCAGCCGGCAAGACAGGGGGAGTACTGAAGCTTTCTTT. Protein product: CASSRQDRGSTEAFF.

The rearrangement links TRBV25-1 to TRBJ1-6; 9 nucleotides align to TRBD1. J gave up 7 bases and V 4 bases, and 5 bases lay outside the gene matches. The CDR3 sequence is 15 residues long. Germline values: CDR1 MGHDK, CDR2 SYGVNS. The CDR3 sequence is CASSGGQGRNSPLHF. CDR3 coding DNA: TGTGCCAGCAGTGGGGGACAGGGTCGGAATTCACCCCTCCACTTT.

This clone was picked up one time. This chain connects TRBV14 to TRBJ2-6; TRBD1 might be the D (6 bases). This CDR3 is built from 16 residues. Trimming took off 4 bases at V and 0 bases at J, with 10 bases between the two ends. Per the germline V gene, CDR1 is SGHDN and CDR2 is FVKESK. Here the CDR3 DNA reads TGTGCCAGCAGCCCGTGGACAGCCTCTGGGGCCAACGTCCTGACTTTC. Amino acids: CASSPWTASGANVLTF.

The chain uses TRBV11-2 and TRBJ2-7; 7 bases fit TRBD1. The CDR3 totals 13 residues. Trimming took 3 bases from V and 4 from J; bases not matched to a gene: 3. Germline CDR1 reads SGHAT; CDR2 reads FQNNGV. The CDR3: CASSFGTAYEQYF. CDR3 DNA: TGTGCCAGCAGCTTTGGGACAGCATACGAGCAGTACTTC.

The rearrangement uses TRBV9 and TRBJ2-3, with TRBD2 identical over 7 bases. V lost 3 bases and J lost 1; bases outside the gene matches: 8. The CDR3 covers 16 residues. CDR1 is SGDLS and CDR2 is YYNGEE in the germline V gene. CDR3 nucleotide sequence: TGTGCCAGCAGCGCGTATGCGGGAGAGGGCACAGATACGCAGTATTTT. Translation: CASSAYAGEGTDTQYF.

The chain recombines TRBV30 with TRBJ1-6; no clear D gene. V lost 5 bases to trimming and J lost 7 bases, with 15 bases between them. The CDR3 sequence is 14 residues long. CDR1 and CDR2 from the germline V gene are GTSNPN and SVGIG (reference sequence). Written as DNA, the CDR3 is TGTGCCTGGCAACGGGAGAGACCAAATTCACCCCTCCACTTT. It encodes CAWQRERPNSPLHF.

The chain recombines TRBV20-1 with TRBJ2-5; tentative D call: TRBD2 (6 bases). V lost 3 bases to trimming and J lost 0 bases, with 11 bases between them. The CDR3 is made up of 14 amino acids. Germline V gene data show CDR1 as DFQATT and CDR2 as SNEGSKA (reference sequence). In DNA form, the CDR3 reads TGCAGTGCTAGTGGGCTAGCGCACCAAGAGACCCAGTACTTC. Translating gives CSASGLAHQETQYF.

The chain uses TRBV28 and TRBJ2-7, with 8 nucleotides matching TRBD1. The CDR3 is made up of 16 amino acids. V was pared by 3 bases and J by 4 bases, with 11 bases of the junction left unmatched. Germline V gene sequence: CDR1 MDHEN, CDR2 SYDVKM. This CDR3 reads CASSFSVFDRGYEQYF. For the CDR3, the DNA is TGTGCCAGCAGTTTCTCCGTCTTCGACAGGGGATACGAGCAGTACTTC. The variable domain in full, completed from reference TRBV28 and TRBJ2-7, reads DVKVTQSSRYLVKRTGEKVFLECVQDMDHENMFWYRQDPGLGLRLIYFSYDVKMKEKGDIPEGYSVSREKKERFSLILESASTNQTSMYLCASSFSVFDRGYEQYFGPGTRLTVT.

The chain is built from TRBV7-9 and TRBJ2-3; 10 bases are shared with TRBD2. After removal of 6 bases from V and 5 bases from J, the junction contained 8 bases not matched to a gene. This CDR3 contains 15 residues. Germline CDR1 and CDR2: SEHNR and FQNEAQ (reference sequence). Here the CDR3 DNA reads TGTGCCAGCAGTCGAAGCGGGAGGGCCAAAGATACGCAGTATTTT. Translation gives CASSRSGRAKDTQYF.

This clone was counted only a few times. The rearrangement uses TRBV3-1 (or the pseudogene TRBV3-2) and TRBJ2-5, with a tentative D call TRBD1 (5 bases). This CDR3 is built from 13 residues. Looked up from germline, CDR1 is LGHDT and CDR2 is YNNKEL (reference sequence). Deletions cut 7 bases from V and 6 bases from J, with 15 bases between. The CDR3 DNA sequence: TGTGCCAGCATGGTTAGGGGCGCGAAGACCCAGTACTTC. Protein: CASMVRGAKTQYF.

This chain joins TRBV28 and TRBJ2-2, with D tentatively TRBD2 (6 bases). V was trimmed by 2 bases and J by 8 bases, leaving 12 bases between them. Germline V lookup: CDR1 MDHEN, CDR2 SYDVKM. CDR3 length: 14 amino acids. Written as DNA, the CDR3 is TGTGCCAGCAGTTTAAGGAGGGCGGTGGGGGAGCTGTTTTTT. Residues: CASSLRRAVGELFF.

The rearrangement links TRBV5-5 to TRBJ1-4; no reliable D call. Between the trimmed V and J ends, which lost 2 bases and 1 base, there was a span of 6 bases. Germline CDR1 is SGHKS and CDR2 is YYEKEE (reference sequence). The CDR3 loop spans 14 amino acids. The DNA for the CDR3 is TGTGCCAGCAGCTTCGGGAGAACTAATGAAAAACTGTTTTTT. Protein product: CASSFGRTNEKLFF.

This clone was counted between two and nine times. The genes are TRBV6-1 and TRBJ1-2; TRBD1 agrees at 8 bases. Germline V gene lookup returns CDR1 MNHNS and CDR2 SASEGT. CDR3 length: 15 residues. V shed 1 base, J shed 4 bases, and the junction held 5 bases outside the gene matches. CDR3 in amino acids: CASSEGGTGVYGYTF. CDR3 bases: TGTGCCAGCAGTGAAGGCGGGACAGGAGTCTATGGCTACACCTTC.

The rearrangement uses TRBV4-3 and TRBJ2-6; possibly TRBD2 for D (5 bases). Deletions cut 0 bases from V and 0 bases from J, with 12 bases between. In germline, CDR1 is LGHNA, CDR2 YSLEER. The CDR3 is 18 residues long. As DNA, the CDR3 is TGCGCCAGCAGCCAAGAAAGCACCGGACTCTCTGGGGCCAACGTCCTGACTTTC. Encoded protein: CASSQESTGLSGANVLTF.

The gene calls are TRBV21-1 and TRBJ2-1; the table assigns TRBD1, which was not confirmed against the DNA. TRBV21-1 represents a pseudogene. This CDR3 is built from 15 residues. This CDR3 reads CASSKLARKNNEQFF. Written as DNA, the CDR3 is TGTGCCAGCAGCAAATTGGCCCGAAAGAACAATGAGCAGTTCTTC.

The rearrangement joins TRBV4-1 to TRBJ1-5, with 8 bases fitting TRBD1. There are 16 residues in the CDR3. V was pared by 4 bases and J by 3 bases, with 8 bases of the junction left unmatched. Germline V gene sequence: CDR1 MGHRA, CDR2 YSYEKL. CDR3 DNA sequence: TGCGCCAGCAGCCGAGCGGGACAGGCATACAATCAGCCCCAGCATTTT. Its translation is CASSRAGQAYNQPQHF.

The sample holds one count of this clone. The CDR3 sequence is CSASSWREETQYF. The DNA for the CDR3 is TGCAGTGCTAGTTCCTGGCGGGAAGAGACCCAGTACTTC. The V and J genes are TRBV20-1 and TRBJ2-5, with D perhaps matching TRBD2 (5 bases). The V gene's germline CDR1 is DFQATT and CDR2 SNEGSKA (reference sequence). The CDR3 runs 13 residues. Trimming stripped 3 bases from V and 3 bases from J, with 11 bases between.

This chain links TRBV7-9 with TRBJ2-5, with 13 bases fitting TRBD2. Germline CDR1 reads SEHNR; CDR2 reads FQNEAQ (reference sequence). The junction had 17 bases not matched to a gene; V was cut back by 5 bases and J by 5 bases. The CDR3 has 19 residues. DNA for the CDR3: TGTGCCAGCAGCCAAAGACTAGCGGGGGGCCCTATTCTTACTGAGACCCAGTACTTC. This gives the protein CASSQRLAGGPILTETQYF. Using reference TRBV7-9 and TRBJ2-5 for the parts outside the CDR3, the full variable domain is DTGVSQNPRHKITKRGQNVTFRCDPISEHNRLYWYRQTLGQGPEFLTYFQNEAQLEKSRLLSDRFSAERPKGSFSTLEIQRTEQGDSAMYLCASSQRLAGGPILTETQYFGPGTRLLVL.

This clone appeared a few times. This chain connects TRBV5-1 to TRBJ1-2; D gene uncertain. This CDR3 is 15 amino acids long. Per germline, CDR1 SGHRS and CDR2 YFSETQ. Between the trimmed V and J ends, which lost 1 base and 2 bases, there was a span of 12 bases. In nucleotides, the CDR3 is TGCGCCAGCAGCTTGAATCAGGCACCAAACTATGGCTACACCTTC. Translated, it gives CASSLNQAPNYGYTF. Full variable domain (outside the CDR3, taken from reference TRBV5-1 and TRBJ1-2): KAGVTQTPRYLIKTRGQQVTLSCSPISGHRSVSWYQQTPGQGLQFLFEYFSETQRNKGNFPGRFSGRQFSNSRSEMNVSTLELGDSALYLCASSLNQAPNYGYTFGSGTRLTVV.

This chain joins TRBV6-6 and TRBJ1-5; the D gene is possibly TRBD1 (6 bases). Per germline, CDR1 MNHNY and CDR2 SVGAGI (reference sequence). Trimming shortened V by 2 bases and J by 5 bases, and 10 bases separated the two germline ends. The CDR3 length is 14 residues. CDR3 sequence reads: CASSYRTVYQPQHF. CDR3 nucleotide sequence: TGTGCCAGCAGTTACAGGACAGTCTATCAGCCCCAGCATTTT.

This chain links TRBV12-5 with TRBJ2-7; D remains unclear. V was trimmed by 3 bases and J by 1 base, leaving 4 bases between them. Germline V gives CDR1 LGHNT, CDR2 FRNRAP. The CDR3 is 12 amino acids. The CDR3 sequence: CASGFVSYEQYF. The CDR3 coding sequence is TGTGCTAGTGGTTTCGTTTCCTACGAGCAGTACTTC.

V and J are TRBV5-1 and TRBJ1-3; possible D gene TRBD1, 5 bases. This CDR3 contains 16 residues. Germline CDR1 SGHRS, CDR2 YFSETQ. Trimming took 0 bases from V and 4 from J, leaving 14 bases between them. DNA for the CDR3: TGCGCCAGCAGCTTGGCCCCAGGGTCGTCCGGAAACACCATATATTTT. Protein: CASSLAPGSSGNTIYF.